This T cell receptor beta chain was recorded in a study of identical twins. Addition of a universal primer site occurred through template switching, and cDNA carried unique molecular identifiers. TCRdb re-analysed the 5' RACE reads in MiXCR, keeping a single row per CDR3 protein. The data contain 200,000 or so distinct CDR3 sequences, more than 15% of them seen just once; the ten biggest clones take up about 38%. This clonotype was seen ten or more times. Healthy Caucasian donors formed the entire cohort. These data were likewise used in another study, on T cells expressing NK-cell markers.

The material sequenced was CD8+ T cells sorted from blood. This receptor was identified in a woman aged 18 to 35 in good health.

The CDR3 loop reads CASDDREPYNEQFF. For the CDR3, the DNA is TGTGCCAGCGATGACAGGGAACCCTACAATGAGCAGTTCTTC. J is TRBJ2-1 and V is TRBV12-3 or TRBV12-4; 7 bases are a match to TRBD1. The CDR3 length is 14 residues. The V and J ends lost 8 bases and 2 bases, in that order; junction bases with no gene match: 6.